This is a list of T cell receptor beta chains from one sample in a study of regulatory T cells in long-lasting Graves disease. Each CDR3 protein gets one entry after TCRdb re-called the multiplex PCR reads with MiXCR. This sample yields 200,000 to 250,000 distinct CDR3 sequences, of which around 21% are seen a single time; about 15% belongs to the top ten. Sequenced here: peripheral blood mononuclear cells (PBMCs), sampled at new diagnosis, from a patient treated with antithyroid drugs. The receptors were gathered from a female donor with Graves disease. Each CDR3 is given with its conserved first and last residue. The D gene is left open where the match is weak. Not all rows give a size; the values are once, few, many and, for expanded clones, a class.

v_call	d_call	j_call	clone_size	cdr3_aa	cdr3_nt
TRBV28	.	TRBJ1-1	.	CASRPSPGTEAFF	TGTGCCAGCAGACCCTCTCCAGGGACCGAAGCTTTCTTT
TRBV3-1	TRBD1	TRBJ1-1	many	CASSRGQGAGNTEAFF	TGTGCCAGCAGCCGTGGACAGGGGGCTGGGAACACTGAAGCTTTCTTT
TRBV20-1	TRBD2	TRBJ2-3	many	CSARDSGKGTDTQYF	TGCAGTGCTAGAGATAGCGGGAAAGGCACAGATACGCAGTATTTT
TRBV3-1	.	TRBJ1-5	.	CASSLAVGQPQHF	TGTGCCAGCAGCTTAGCCGTAGGTCAGCCCCAGCATTTT
TRBV20-1	TRBD2	TRBJ2-3	.	CSARAPTTSGGTADTQYF	TGCAGTGCTAGAGCCCCCACAACTAGCGGGGGGACAGCAGATACGCAGTATTTT
TRBV3-1	.	TRBJ2-5	few	CASSQEPTGKETQYF	TGTGCCAGCAGCCAAGAACCTACAGGGAAAGAGACCCAGTACTTC
TRBV11-2	.	TRBJ2-3	.	CASSLVAEGRDTQYF	TGTGCCAGCAGCTTAGTGGCAGAGGGTAGAGATACGCAGTATTTT
TRBV15	.	TRBJ2-3	many	CATSSLHSNTDTQYF	TGTGCCACCAGCAGCTTACATTCCAATACAGATACGCAGTATTTT
TRBV19	.	TRBJ2-1	many	CASTREAGYYNEQFF	TGTGCCAGTACCAGGGAGGCGGGATACTACAATGAGCAGTTCTTC
TRBV11-2	.	TRBJ2-7	many	CASSWRGGEQYF	TGTGCCAGCAGCTGGCGGGGCGGCGAGCAGTACTTC
TRBV5-1	.	TRBJ1-2	many	CASSLEGTYGYTF	TGCGCCAGCAGCTTGGAGGGGACCTATGGCTACACCTTC
TRBV19	.	TRBJ2-1	few	CASSIGYYNEQFF	TGTGCCAGTAGTATCGGCTATTACAATGAGCAGTTCTTC
TRBV12-3/TRBV12-4	TRBD2	TRBJ2-5	.	CASSPARGIAGEETQYF	TGTGCCAGCAGTCCGGCGAGGGGAATAGCGGGGGAAGAGACCCAGTACTTC
TRBV20-1	.	TRBJ1-1	few	CSAAGAAGTEAFF	TGCAGTGCTGCTGGGGCGGCGGGGACTGAAGCTTTCTTT
TRBV12-3/TRBV12-4	.	TRBJ1-5	many	CASSPYNQPQHF	TGTGCCAGCAGTCCGTACAATCAGCCCCAGCATTTT
TRBV6-2/TRBV6-3	.	TRBJ1-3	.	CASSYEGGSTIYF	TGTGCCAGCAGTTACGAAGGTGGTAGCACCATATATTTT
TRBV19	.	TRBJ1-1	many	CASIRQNTEAFF	TGTGCCAGTATCAGACAGAACACTGAAGCTTTCTTT
TRBV11-3	.	TRBJ2-5	many	CASSSRPIQETQYF	TGTGCCAGCAGCTCCAGGCCCATCCAAGAGACCCAGTACTTC
TRBV7-8	.	TRBJ1-5	many	CASSLGRGRVGNQPQHF	TGTGCCAGCAGCTTAGGAAGGGGCAGGGTAGGCAATCAGCCCCAGCATTTT
TRBV6-2/TRBV6-3	.	TRBJ2-2	many	CASRGSVTEGAGELFF	TGTGCCAGCAGGGGAAGCGTTACAGAGGGGGCCGGGGAGCTGTTTTTT
TRBV20-1	TRBD1	TRBJ2-5	many	CSARAHRGTETQYF	TGCAGTGCTAGAGCCCACAGGGGCACAGAGACCCAGTACTTC
TRBV25-1	.	TRBJ1-1	.	CASSEYTIITRGNTEAFF	TGTGCCAGCAGTGAATACACAATAATCACACGGGGGAACACTGAAGCTTTCTTT
TRBV24-1	.	TRBJ2-3	many	CATSERETSTDTQYF	TGTGCCACCAGTGAAAGGGAGACGAGCACAGATACGCAGTATTTT
TRBV10-1	.	TRBJ1-3	.	CASSESVTDSGNTIYF	TGCGCCAGCAGTGAGTCGGTTACAGACTCTGGAAACACCATATATTTT
TRBV5-5	.	TRBJ1-1	many	CASRVQPNTEAFF	TGTGCCAGCAGAGTACAGCCGAACACTGAAGCTTTCTTT
TRBV7-6	.	TRBJ2-1	many	CASSLSASPTEQFF	TGTGCCAGCAGCTTAAGCGCTAGCCCCACTGAGCAGTTCTTC
TRBV27	.	TRBJ1-2	many	CASSLSTFGGYTF	TGTGCCAGCAGTTTATCTACCTTCGGCGGCTACACCTTC
TRBV14	TRBD2	TRBJ2-1	.	CASSTPAGSYNEQFF	TGTGCCAGCAGCACCCCAGCGGGGTCTTACAATGAGCAGTTCTTC
TRBV7-2	.	TRBJ2-7	many	CASSPPPGASDEQYF	TGTGCCAGCAGCCCCCCACCAGGAGCATCCGACGAGCAGTACTTC
TRBV5-1	.	TRBJ2-1	many	CASSFLVGRRGDEQFF	TGCGCCAGCAGCTTCTTGGTCGGGCGGAGGGGCGATGAGCAGTTCTTC
TRBV11-2	TRBD2	TRBJ2-3	many	CASSSRDYNTQYF	TGTGCCAGCAGCTCCCGGGACTATAATACGCAGTATTTT
TRBV25-1	.	TRBJ1-1	.	CASSENWFWGKNTEAFF	TGTGCCAGCAGTGAAAACTGGTTTTGGGGGAAGAACACTGAAGCTTTCTTT
TRBV19	.	TRBJ1-1	.	CASKEGRLNTEAFF	TGTGCCAGTAAGGAGGGCAGACTGAACACTGAAGCTTTCTTT
TRBV5-1	.	TRBJ2-2	many	CASKWGDTGELFF	TGCGCCAGCAAGTGGGGGGACACCGGGGAGCTGTTTTTT
TRBV14	.	TRBJ1-2	many	CASSHFRQWYGYTF	TGTGCCAGCAGCCATTTCCGGCAGTGGTATGGCTACACCTTC
TRBV4-1	TRBD1	TRBJ2-5	many	CASSPTRTGGFGTQYF	TGCGCCAGCAGCCCGACACGGACAGGGGGCTTTGGGACCCAGTACTTC
TRBV7-2	.	TRBJ2-5	many	CASSFGVQETQYF	TGTGCCAGCAGCTTCGGAGTGCAAGAGACCCAGTACTTC
TRBV3-1	TRBD2	TRBJ2-1	.	CASSRGTSGILYNEQFF	TGTGCCAGCAGCCGTGGGACTAGCGGGATTCTCTACAATGAGCAGTTCTTC
TRBV12-3/TRBV12-4	.	TRBJ2-3	many	CASSRTRGTDTQYF	TGTGCCTCCTCTAGGACCCGGGGCACAGATACGCAGTATTTT
TRBV6-5	TRBD1	TRBJ1-4	many	CASSSPGTGTGKLFF	TGTGCCAGCAGTTCGCCCGGGACAGGGACAGGAAAACTGTTTTTT
TRBV19	.	TRBJ1-4	few	CASHGREGVGEKLFF	TGTGCCAGTCATGGGCGCGAGGGAGTAGGGGAAAAACTGTTTTTT
TRBV4-1	TRBD1	TRBJ2-7	.	CASIQAGGTGGHEQYF	TGCGCCAGCATCCAAGCGGGGGGGACAGGGGGCCACGAGCAGTACTTC
TRBV28	TRBD1	TRBJ2-2	once	CASSSSGQGRAGELFF	TGTGCCAGCAGTTCCTCCGGACAGGGTAGAGCCGGGGAGCTGTTTTTT
TRBV6-2/TRBV6-3	.	TRBJ2-1	.	CASTIAGADEQFF	TGTGCCAGCACCATAGCCGGGGCCGATGAGCAGTTCTTC
TRBV18	.	TRBJ2-2	many	CASSPRANTGELFF	TGTGCCAGCTCACCACGAGCGAACACCGGGGAGCTGTTTTTT
TRBV28	.	TRBJ1-5	.	CASSFWGNSNQPQHF	TGTGCCAGCAGTTTCTGGGGGAATAGCAATCAGCCCCAGCATTTT
TRBV7-3	.	TRBJ2-5	.	CASSLRGRGVQETQYF	TGTGCCAGCAGCTTAAGGGGTAGGGGGGTCCAAGAGACCCAGTACTTC
TRBV2	TRBD2	TRBJ2-7	.	CASRSGAGGTGEQYF	TGTGCCAGCAGGTCCGGGGCGGGAGGAACGGGCGAGCAGTACTTC
TRBV11-1	.	TRBJ2-7	.	CASGTQGSYEQYF	TGTGCCAGCGGTACGCAGGGGTCCTACGAGCAGTACTTC